Presented here are 28 T cell receptor beta chains from one specimen sequenced in a study of T-cell memory formation after mild COVID-19. TCRdb analysed the 5' RACE reads with MiXCR anew, one entry per CDR3 protein. Here the sample spans a few hundred thousand distinct CDR3 sequences, roughly 19% being singletons. Sequenced material: PBMCs or a T cell subset sorted from them (not recorded which). The receptor set was obtained from a man between 18 and 29 years old who had mild COVID-19 (a few samples of this study predate the infection). Cell type and time point are not known.

V and J are TRBV7-2 and TRBJ2-5; 11 bases match TRBD2. Germline loops: CDR1 SGHTA, CDR2 FQGNSA. V lost 4 bases to trimming and J lost 6 bases; unmatched junction nucleotides: 13. CDR3 length equals 17 residues. The CDR3 here is CASSSPLAGGPKKTQYF. In DNA, the CDR3 is TGTGCCAGCAGCTCGCCGCTAGCGGGGGGTCCTAAGAAGACCCAGTACTTC.

The genes are TRBV7-8 and TRBJ1-4, with D unclear. This CDR3 region has 16 residues. Trimming removed 1 base at V and 10 bases at J, with 19 bases between. Per germline, CDR1 SGHVS and CDR2 FQNEAQ. The CDR3 sequence: CASSLVQPAVGGKLFF. CDR3 DNA sequence: TGTGCCAGCAGCTTAGTACAACCGGCGGTGGGTGGAAAACTGTTTTTT. The whole variable domain, filled in from reference TRBV7-8 and TRBJ1-4, reads GAGVSQSPRYKVAKRGQDVALRCDPISGHVSLFWYQQALGQGPEFLTYFQNEAQLDKSGLPSDRFFAERPEGSVSTLKIQRTQQEDSAVYLCASSLVQPAVGGKLFFGSGTQLSVL.

This clonotype was detected only a few times. The rearrangement uses TRBV18 and TRBJ2-3; weak D call: TRBD2 (6 bases). The CDR3 extends over 16 amino acids. V lost 4 bases and J 0 bases, leaving 14 bases between the germline ends. Germline lookup yields CDR1 KGHSH and CDR2 LQKENI. CDR3 nucleotides: TGTGCCAGCTCACAAACCACCGGGACTAGCACAGATACGCAGTATTTT. Protein sequence: CASSQTTGTSTDTQYF.

This clonotype was counted a few times. This chain links TRBV24-1 with TRBJ2-2; D gene uncertain. Between the trimmed V and J ends, which lost 4 bases and 3 bases, there was a span of 8 bases. Germline CDR1 and CDR2: KGHDR and SFDVKD. The CDR3 contains 14 residues. Written as DNA, the CDR3 is TGTGCCACCAGTGACCCCAGCTACACCGGGGAGCTGTTTTTT. Translated, it gives CATSDPSYTGELFF.

The rearrangement links TRBV4-3 to TRBJ1-1, with no clear D. V lost 0 bases and J lost 6, with 20 bases in between. The CDR3 is made up of 17 amino acids. Looked up from germline, CDR1 is LGHNA and CDR2 is YSLEER. CDR3 sequence: CASSQEAARRGQAEAFF. CDR3 DNA: TGCGCCAGCAGCCAAGAGGCTGCGAGAAGAGGGCAAGCTGAAGCTTTCTTT.

This clonotype was seen repeatedly, ten times or more. The chain couples TRBV29-1 to TRBJ1-2; no reliable D call. The CDR3 sequence is 12 residues long. Between the trimmed V and J ends, which lost 5 bases and 4 bases, there was a span of 11 bases. Germline V gene lookup returns CDR1 SQVTM and CDR2 ANQGSEA. The CDR3 reads CSVRPSSYGYTF. CDR3 sequence (DNA): TGCAGCGTTCGTCCCAGCAGCTATGGCTACACCTTC.

This clonotype showed up just a few times. J is TRBJ2-3 and V is TRBV21-1; the table's D call TRBD1 went unverified against the DNA. TRBV21-1 is listed as a pseudogene. CDR3 length: 15 amino acids. The CDR3 is CASSKAGGPPDTQYF. CDR3 DNA: TGTGCCAGCAGCAAAGCGGGGGGTCCCCCAGATACGCAGTATTTT.

This clonotype has a handful of counts. The chain employs TRBV9 and TRBJ1-1; unclear D gene. Trimming took 7 bases from V and 0 from J, leaving 13 bases between them. The CDR3 runs 14 residues. Germline V gene lookup returns CDR1 SGDLS and CDR2 YYNGEE. CDR3 nucleotides: TGTGCCAGCGGCGCGGACCGCATGAACACTGAAGCTTTCTTT. It translates to CASGADRMNTEAFF.

V gene TRBV7-9 combines with J gene TRBJ2-7, with D possibly TRBD1 on 6 matching bases. Trimming stripped 3 bases from V and 0 bases from J, with 9 bases between. This CDR3 is built from 14 residues. Germline-derived CDR1 and CDR2 are SEHNR and FQNEAQ (reference sequence). DNA of the CDR3: TGTGCCAGCAGCTTTGGGACACCCTCCTACGAGCAGTACTTC. Residues: CASSFGTPSYEQYF.

This clonotype came up many times. The V and J genes are TRBV13 and TRBJ2-2; no clear D. Trimming shortened V by 5 bases and J by 5 bases, and 9 bases separated the two germline ends. The germline V gene has CDR1 PRHDT and CDR2 FYEKMQ (reference sequence). The CDR3 consists of 13 residues. Written as DNA, the CDR3 is TGTGCCAGCAGCCGACTTCAAACCGGGGAGCTGTTTTTT. This codes for CASSRLQTGELFF.

This clonotype was detected a few times. The gene calls are TRBV7-9 and TRBJ1-1, with D uncertain. Germline V gene lookup returns CDR1 SEHNR and CDR2 FQNEAQ (reference sequence). This CDR3 comprises 12 residues. Trimming removed 1 base from V and 4 bases from J, with 4 bases in between. CDR3 residues: CASSLVLTEAFF. The CDR3 DNA follows: TGTGCCAGCAGCTTAGTCCTCACTGAAGCTTTCTTT. Combining the CDR3 with reference TRBV7-9 and TRBJ1-1 gives the whole variable domain DTGVSQNPRHKITKRGQNVTFRCDPISEHNRLYWYRQTLGQGPEFLTYFQNEAQLEKSRLLSDRFSAERPKGSFSTLEIQRTEQGDSAMYLCASSLVLTEAFFGQGTRLTVV.

This clonotype has only a few counts. This sequence joins TRBV29-1 and TRBJ1-5; D is perhaps TRBD1 (5 bases). The CDR3 consists of 16 residues. Germline loops: CDR1 SQVTM, CDR2 ANQGSEA. V was clipped by 4 bases and J by 7 bases, with 23 bases between them. CDR3 amino acids: CSVVPRIGVKYQPQHF. As DNA, the CDR3 is TGCAGCGTTGTGCCTCGTATAGGGGTTAAGTACCAGCCCCAGCATTTT.

The CDR3 is CASSAPGQGMKTQYF. CDR3 bases: TGTGCCAGCAGTGCGCCGGGACAGGGGATGAAGACCCAGTACTTC. The chain recombines TRBV12-3 or TRBV12-4 with TRBJ2-5, with 10 bases identical to TRBD1. V lost 5 bases, J lost 6 bases, and 9 bases stayed unmatched. CDR3 size: 15 residues.

This sequence joins TRBV9 and TRBJ1-2; 8 positions match TRBD1. V lost 2 bases and J lost 6; bases outside the gene matches: 6. CDR3 length equals 14 residues. CDR1 is SGDLS, CDR2 YYNGEE, per germline. CDR3 coding DNA: TGTGCCAGCAGCGTCGACAGGGGAGAGAATGGCTACACCTTC. It specifies CASSVDRGENGYTF.

This clonotype came up a few times. The rearrangement joins TRBV20-1 to TRBJ1-4; TRBD1 might be the D (6 bases). Germline V gene data show CDR1 as DFQATT and CDR2 as SNEGSKA (reference sequence). The CDR3 has 14 amino acids. V lost 8 bases to trimming and J lost 0 bases, with 13 bases between them. For the CDR3, the DNA is TGCAGTTACAGGGTCCCAGCAACTAATGAAAAACTGTTTTTT. As protein: CSYRVPATNEKLFF.

The V gene is TRBV3-1, the J gene TRBJ2-3; D ambiguous. V was shortened by 1 base and J by 4 bases, with 18 bases between the two germline ends. This CDR3 has 17 amino acids. Germline V gene lookup returns CDR1 LGHDT and CDR2 YNNKEL (reference sequence). The CDR3 sequence is CASSQVPAGPKPDTQYF. The DNA of the CDR3 is TGTGCCAGCAGCCAAGTCCCCGCCGGACCTAAACCAGATACGCAGTATTTT.

This chain uses TRBV12-3 or TRBV12-4 with TRBJ2-2, with 11 positions matching TRBD1. The CDR3 covers 15 residues. The V segment lost 5 bases and the J segment 7 bases; nucleotides outside the gene matches: 6. In DNA, the CDR3 is TGTGCCAGCAGTCCCGGGACAGGGGGTTTCGGGGAGCTGTTTTTT. Its translation is CASSPGTGGFGELFF.

This clonotype occurred a few times. The gene calls are TRBV7-2 and TRBJ2-7, with TRBD2 matching over 7 bases. CDR1 SGHTA and CDR2 FQGNSA come from the germline V gene. This CDR3 contains 14 residues. V gave up 1 base and J gave up 2 bases; unmatched junction bases: 2. The chain's CDR3 is CASSLGLATYEQYF. For the CDR3, the DNA is TGTGCCAGCAGCTTAGGACTAGCAACCTACGAGCAGTACTTC.

This chain joins TRBV18 and TRBJ1-2; the D gene is possibly TRBD1 (5 bases). The CDR3 totals 16 residues. Germline values: CDR1 KGHSH, CDR2 LQKENI. The V gene lost 3 bases and the J gene lost 1 base, with 15 bases spanning the gap. CDR3 protein: CASSPGRGVDNYGYTF. As DNA, the CDR3 is TGTGCCAGCTCACCCGGACGGGGGGTTGATAACTATGGCTACACCTTC.

The chain recombines TRBV7-9 with TRBJ2-1; no firm D call. Trimming stripped 4 bases from V and 8 bases from J, with 12 bases between. This CDR3 spans 13 amino acids. CDR1 SEHNR and CDR2 FQNEAQ come from the germline V gene (reference sequence). CDR3 nucleotide sequence: TGTGCCAGCAGCTCATCACTACAATATGAGCAGTTCTTC. Protein product: CASSSSLQYEQFF.

The CDR3 coding sequence is TGTGCCAGCAGCCAAGCAGACGGACGACCCCAGCATTTT. This translates into CASSQADGRPQHF. The chain recombines TRBV14 with TRBJ1-5; D call uncertain. This CDR3 is 13 amino acids long. Between the trimmed V and J ends, which lost 1 base and 10 bases, there was a span of 11 bases. Germline CDR1 SGHDN, CDR2 FVKESK.

In this sample, this clonotype turned up a few times. The rearrangement joins TRBV7-2 to TRBJ2-3; D gene unclear. The CDR3 extends over 16 amino acids. Germline V gene data show CDR1 as SGHTA and CDR2 as FQGNSA. Trimming shortened V by 5 bases and J by 2 bases, and 17 bases separated the two germline ends. The CDR3 nucleotides read TGTGCCAGCAGCCCTAGATTTCAGGTTATCACAGATACGCAGTATTTT. Translated, it gives CASSPRFQVITDTQYF.

In this sample, this clonotype turned up a few times. The chain links TRBV10-3 to TRBJ2-3; D remains unclear. Germline assignment: CDR1 ENHRY and CDR2 SYGVKD. The CDR3 loop spans 11 amino acids. V was trimmed by 6 bases and J by 3 bases, leaving 4 bases between them. This chain's CDR3 is CAIRRTDTQYF. The CDR3 coding sequence is TGTGCCATCAGGCGTACAGATACGCAGTATTTT.

This chain links TRBV12-3 or TRBV12-4 with TRBJ2-4, with a weak D call TRBD1 (5 bases). The CDR3 totals 13 residues. V lost 3 bases, J lost 6 bases, and 9 bases lay in between. The CDR3 loop reads CASSFEGVNIQYF. DNA for the CDR3: TGTGCCAGCAGTTTCGAAGGGGTAAACATTCAGTACTTC.

This clonotype is medium-sized within its sample. The chain carries TRBV5-1 and TRBJ2-7, with TRBD1 matching 8 bases. Looked up from germline, CDR1 is SGHRS and CDR2 is YFSETQ. The CDR3 sequence is 13 residues long. The ends lost 2 bases at V and 6 bases at J; junction bases unmatched: 4. The CDR3 loop reads CASSFGQGSEQYF. As DNA, the CDR3 is TGCGCCAGCAGCTTTGGACAGGGCAGCGAGCAGTACTTC.

This clonotype has only a few counts. The rearrangement joins TRBV12-3 or TRBV12-4 to TRBJ2-2, with 8 nucleotides matching TRBD2. The J segment lost 5 bases and the V segment lost 8 bases, leaving 7 bases of the junction unmatched. The CDR3 totals 14 residues. The CDR3 DNA follows: TGTGCCAGCCCCATCGGGGGGGGGACCGGGGAGCTGTTTTTT. It specifies CASPIGGGTGELFF.

This chain joins TRBV5-1 and TRBJ1-1, with 9 bases aligning to TRBD1. The V gene end was trimmed by 5 bases and the J gene end by 5 bases; junction bases not matched to a gene: 4. Looked up from germline, CDR1 is SGHRS and CDR2 is YFSETQ. This CDR3 comprises 13 residues. The CDR3 loop is CASRTGGGTEAFF. For the CDR3, the DNA is TGCGCCAGCAGGACAGGGGGAGGGACTGAAGCTTTCTTT.

The chain links TRBV7-2 to TRBJ2-5; a weak D match, TRBD2 (5 bases). Trimming stripped 4 bases from V and 5 bases from J, with 14 bases between. This CDR3 is 14 amino acids long. Germline V gene sequence: CDR1 SGHTA, CDR2 FQGNSA. CDR3 coding DNA: TGTGCCAGCAGCTCCTCGGGGTTTGGGGAGACCCAGTACTTC. Translated, it gives CASSSSGFGETQYF.